Below, 7 T cell receptor beta chains from the same sample are listed, as sequenced in a study of cytomegalovirus exposure and HLA in healthy donors. Sequencing used immunoSEQ multiplex PCR; TCRdb keeps in-frame clones, though not all of them. Here the sample spans approximately 98,000 clones, around 85% being singletons. The sequencing input was PBMCs. These receptors came from a woman younger than 35 in good health and CMV-seronegative.

This sequence joins TRBV6-1 and TRBJ1-5; D possibly corresponds to TRBD1 (5 bases). The ends were cut back, 2 bases at V and 4 bases at J, with 15 bases in the middle. There are 16 residues in the CDR3. Germline CDR1 is MNHNS and CDR2 is SASEGT. The CDR3 reads CASSETGGNRNQPQHF. In DNA, the CDR3 is TGTGCCAGCAGTGAAACCGGGGGAAATAGGAATCAGCCCCAGCATTTT.

This clone has a handful of counts. The J gene is TRBJ2-7, the V gene TRBV11-2; weak D call: TRBD2 (5 bases). From germline, CDR1 is SGHAT and CDR2 FQNNGV. Trimming shortened V by 3 bases and J by 2 bases, and 11 bases separated the two germline ends. This CDR3 has 14 amino acids. The CDR3 region is CASSFGVAPYEQYF. CDR3 bases: TGTGCCAGCAGCTTCGGGGTAGCACCCTACGAGCAGTACTTC.

A single count supports this clone. The rearrangement links TRBV19 to TRBJ1-1; 8 bases match TRBD1. Germline CDR1 is LNHDA and CDR2 is SQIVND (reference sequence). The CDR3 runs 15 residues. Losses at the gene ends were 5 bases for V and 7 bases for J; bases not matched to a gene: 12. In nucleotides, the CDR3 is TGTGCCAGTAGTGCTGACAGGGGACGCATCGATGAAGCTTTCTTT. Translating it yields CASSADRGRIDEAFF.

The chain recombines TRBV6-5 with TRBJ1-2, with D tentatively TRBD1 (5 bases). In germline, CDR1 is MNHEY, CDR2 SVGAGI. This CDR3 comprises 12 residues. The V gene lost 5 bases and the J gene lost 7 bases, with 11 bases spanning the gap. CDR3 sequence reads: CASSDPGIGYTF. CDR3 sequence (DNA): TGTGCCAGCAGTGATCCAGGGATTGGCTACACCTTC.

The chain uses TRBV5-1 and TRBJ2-1, with D possibly matching TRBD2 (7 bases). The V and J ends lost 0 bases and 3 bases respectively, with 10 bases between them. The germline V gene has CDR1 SGHRS and CDR2 YFSETQ. This CDR3 has 15 amino acids. CDR3 DNA: TGCGCCAGCAGCTTGGAAGGGGGGGGCTACAATGAGCAGTTCTTC. Its protein is CASSLEGGGYNEQFF.

The chain joins TRBV6-1 to TRBJ2-7; 9 bases are shared with TRBD2. This CDR3 is built from 18 residues. V lost 4 bases to trimming and J lost 1 base; unmatched junction nucleotides: 14. Germline CDR1 reads MNHNS; CDR2 reads SASEGT. CDR3 DNA sequence: TGTGCCAGCAGTGGCCTGCTGCGGGGGGGAAGACTTTCCTACGAGCAGTACTTC. Its protein is CASSGLLRGGRLSYEQYF.

The V call is TRBV6-4, the J call TRBJ2-1; 9 bases align to TRBD2. The CDR3 contains 15 residues. J was trimmed by 5 bases and V by 0 bases; bases with no gene match: 2. Germline values: CDR1 MRHNA, CDR2 SNTAGT. The CDR3 DNA sequence: TGTGCCAGCAGTGACTCGACTAGCGGCCACAATGAGCAGTTCTTC. This codes for CASSDSTSGHNEQFF.